Presented here are 10 T cell receptor beta chains from one specimen sequenced in a study of response to subunit inactivated influenza vaccine (dated by TCRdb to 2016 to 2019). Library construction relied on RT-PCR. TCRdb shows the sequencer as Illumina HiSeq 2500. The public reads were reanalyzed by TCRdb: fastp trimming at Q25, MiXCR alignment, in-frame beta chains only. For every CDR3 protein sequence, its rows merge into one entry that carries the most common genes and DNA. The sample contains 650,000 to 850,000 distinct CDR3 sequences, roughly 14% of them found a single time. Around 6.5% of the sample lies in the top ten. The material sequenced was PBMCs from blood, taken roughly 15 days before vaccination. The receptor set was obtained from a man aged 45-60 years who received an inactivated influenza vaccine. Donor details come from another sample of the same person, matched by shared clones.

The chain links TRBV18 to TRBJ2-5; weak D call: TRBD2 (6 bases). Germline CDR1 and CDR2: KGHSH and LQKENI. The CDR3 loop spans 14 amino acids. V lost 5 bases, J lost 4 bases, and 14 bases lay in between. The CDR3 DNA follows: TGTGCCAGCTCATCGCGACTAGATGGAGAGACCCAGTACTTC. Amino acids: CASSSRLDGETQYF. Drawing the rest from reference TRBV18 and TRBJ2-5, the complete variable domain is NAGVMQNPRHLVRRRGQEARLRCSPMKGHSHVYWYRQLPEEGLKFMVYLQKENIIDESGMPKERFSAEFPKEGPSILRIQQVVRGDSAAYFCASSSRLDGETQYFGPGTRLLVL.

This chain uses TRBV30 with TRBJ2-7, with D unresolved. Trimming pared 5 bases from V and 7 bases from J, leaving 15 bases between. Per the germline V gene, CDR1 is GTSNPN and CDR2 is SVGIG (reference sequence). The CDR3 runs to 12 residues. The CDR3 here is CAWAISEIEQYF. The CDR3 DNA sequence: TGTGCCTGGGCTATATCCGAAATAGAGCAGTACTTC.

The genes are TRBV7-9 and TRBJ2-7, with 9 bases lining up with TRBD1. CDR1 and CDR2 (germline): SEHNR, FQNEAQ (reference sequence). Germline trimming cut 0 bases from V and 4 bases from J; bases unmatched to any gene: 7. The CDR3 covers 16 residues. CDR3: CASSLAYPGQGYEQYF. The CDR3 region has the DNA TGTGCCAGCAGCTTAGCGTACCCGGGACAGGGATACGAGCAGTACTTC.

This sequence joins TRBV7-2 and TRBJ2-5; D gene uncertain. This CDR3 has 13 residues. The V end was cut by 2 bases, the J end by 5 bases, with 9 bases between. Looked up from germline, CDR1 is SGHTA and CDR2 is FQGNSA. CDR3 sequence (DNA): TGTGCCAGCAGCTTACCAGTGTTGGAGACCCAGTACTTC. Translation gives CASSLPVLETQYF.

This chain joins TRBV7-3 and TRBJ2-1; the match to TRBD2 covers 8 bases. The germline CDR1 and CDR2 sequences are SGHTA and FQGTGA. Trimming cost V 4 bases and J 8 bases; bases outside gene matches: 13. The CDR3 runs to 16 residues. The CDR3 sequence: CASSSHSGKNWDEQFF. CDR3 nucleotides: TGTGCCAGCAGCTCTCATAGCGGGAAGAACTGGGATGAGCAGTTCTTC.

There are many counts of this clonotype. The chain links TRBV3-1 to TRBJ2-5, with 7 positions matching TRBD1. This CDR3 has 15 residues. The junction had 9 bases not matched to a gene; V was cut back by 4 bases and J by 4 bases. Germline lookup yields CDR1 LGHDT and CDR2 YNNKEL (reference sequence). CDR3 amino acids: CASSPLRAGGETQYF. CDR3 nucleotides: TGTGCCAGCAGCCCACTTCGGGCAGGGGGAGAGACCCAGTACTTC.

This clonotype has more than one count but fewer than ten. The V call is TRBV30, the J call TRBJ2-2, with D tentatively TRBD1 or TRBD2 (6 bases each). The ends were cut back, 2 bases at V and 3 bases at J, with 13 bases in the middle. From germline, CDR1 is GTSNPN and CDR2 SVGIG (reference sequence). This CDR3 region has 15 residues. The CDR3 here is CAWSFGGAYTGELFF. The CDR3 DNA is TGTGCCTGGAGTTTCGGGGGCGCTTACACCGGGGAGCTGTTTTTT.

V gene TRBV29-1 combines with J gene TRBJ1-2; TRBD1 is a possible D gene (6 bases). This CDR3 is built from 15 residues. Trimming cost V 0 bases and J 3 bases, with 14 bases left between them. In germline, CDR1 is SQVTM, CDR2 ANQGSEA. The chain's CDR3 is CSVEEWEGGYYGYTF. Written as DNA, the CDR3 is TGCAGCGTTGAAGAATGGGAGGGGGGATACTATGGCTACACCTTC. The whole variable domain, filled in from reference TRBV29-1 and TRBJ1-2, reads SAVISQKPSRDICQRGTSLTIQCQVDSQVTMMFWYRQQPGQSLTLIATANQGSEATYESGFVIDKFPISRPNLTFSTLTVSNMSPEDSSIYLCSVEEWEGGYYGYTFGSGTRLTVV.

This clonotype was found a few times. J is TRBJ2-5 and V is TRBV28, with D perhaps TRBD1 (5 bases). CDR1 MDHEN and CDR2 SYDVKM come from the germline V gene. The V end was cut by 3 bases, the J end by 5 bases, with 13 bases between. CDR3 length: 14 amino acids. CDR3 sequence: CASSFTYSGETQYF. CDR3 nucleotide sequence: TGTGCCAGCAGTTTTACCTATTCAGGGGAGACCCAGTACTTC. The complete variable domain, with remaining parts taken from reference TRBV28 and TRBJ2-5, reads DVKVTQSSRYLVKRTGEKVFLECVQDMDHENMFWYRQDPGLGLRLIYFSYDVKMKEKGDIPEGYSVSREKKERFSLILESASTNQTSMYLCASSFTYSGETQYFGPGTRLLVL.

This clonotype was seen a few times. The rearrangement links TRBV28 to TRBJ1-5, with D tentatively TRBD1 (5 bases). The CDR3 covers 13 residues. V was pared by 7 bases and J by 1 base, with 8 bases between. Germline CDR1 and CDR2: MDHEN and SYDVKM. CDR3 sequence reads: CASIRGSNQPQHF. DNA for the CDR3: TGTGCCAGCATTAGGGGAAGCAATCAGCCCCAGCATTTT.